This T cell receptor beta chain was recovered during a study of Ad26.COV2.S vaccination and SARS-CoV-2 variants (dated by TCRdb to the early 2020s). Regarding the complete study: Vaccine-arm donors came from COV1001, a multicentre, randomized, double-blind, placebo-controlled phase I-IIa trial of Ad26.COV2.S in healthy adults. Ad26.COV2.S was administered intramuscularly at a dose of 5x10^10 or 1x10^11 viral particles, either as one shot or as two shots given 56 days apart. TCRbeta repertoire sequencing was used to assess the specificity and breadth of SARS-CoV-2-reactive T cell receptors after Ad26.COV2.S vaccination. The TCR-sequenced set comprised approximately 30 samples: some 19 Ad26.COV2.S vaccine recipients, 5 placebo recipients and 8 SARS-CoV-2 convalescent individuals. Trial participants were randomized into five groups of five: low-dose or high-dose Ad26.COV2.S given once or twice, or placebo on both occasions. Investigators remained blinded to trial group allocation during experiments and outcome assessment. Overall study outcomes, separate from this receptor: Comparing responses between vaccine doses or regimens was not something the study was powered to do. Non-spike TCR breadth was comparable between vaccine and placebo recipients, consistent with the vaccine containing only spike. According to the authors, total T cell responses may have been underestimated by the TCR breadth and depth analyses. After vaccination, spike-specific CD8+ and CD4+ T cell responses were reported to show substantial breadth. Higher spike-specific TCR breadth was observed in Ad26.COV2.S recipients than in placebo recipients (P = 0.0014).

The immunoSEQ Assay was the method used to sequence TCRbeta CDR3 regions. After extraction, genomic DNA underwent amplification by bias-controlled multiplex PCR, followed by high-throughput sequencing. Turning to the authors' computational methods: To quantify the absolute abundance of every unique TCRbeta CDR3 region, sequences were collapsed and filtered. T cell fraction was estimated by normalization of TCRbeta template counts to usable DNA, with usable DNA being measured through amplification of reference genes present in all nucleated cells. Repertoire TCRs were annotated as SARS-CoV-2-specific when V gene, CDR3 amino acid sequence and J gene were exactly matched to a known reactive TCR set. MIRA supplied the reference SARS-CoV-2 TCR set, which was filtered for enrichment in COVID-19-positive ImmuneCODE repertoires so that public or cross-reactive TCRs were removed. Using the MIRA antigens, annotated TCRs were further analysed by specific ORF or by position within an ORF. Depth was the summed frequency of annotated unique rearrangements, while breadth was defined as annotated unique rearrangements over total unique productive rearrangements. Two-sided Wilcoxon rank-sum tests were used to compare TCR breadth between groups. What TCRdb holds here is the immuneACCESS table cut down to in-frame rearrangements. Part of the clones is not present; checked against another copy, under half of the missing clones reflect an unresolved V gene, and the others are unexplained. For V, J and clone size, that table is used; D and trimming come from the DNA. For this sample the table gives around 450,000 clones, of which 89% were detected only once. The ten largest clones take up 1.5% to 2% of the sample.

With regard to this clone: Its antigen is unknown. No qualities accompany the bases; no much larger clone lies one base away.

What this sample's treatment or condition label stands for: roughly 20 received Ad26.COV2.S at low or high dose, single or two shots; 5 received placebo; per-sample allocation not given. Repertoires of vaccine and placebo recipients were sequenced from samples collected on day 63 after the first injection. In Cohort 1b, roughly 25 adults aged 18-55 years were enrolled at a single site in Boston, USA, between 29 July and 7 August 2020. Ad26.COV2.S consisted of a replication-incompetent adenovirus type 26 vector by which a prefusion-stabilized SARS-CoV-2 spike protein from the original Wuhan strain was expressed. Based on the germline V gene, the CDR1 and CDR2 sequences are SGHDN and FVKESK. Cut back by 0 bases and 4 bases, the V and J ends lie 9 bases apart. The CDR3 runs 15 residues from the cysteine to the phenylalanine. CDR3 DNA is the only sequence kept; it has 45 bases, read in frame from the first base.

The sample in question was peripheral blood, obtained in a trial of Ad26.COV2.S vaccine versus placebo. This sequence uses TRBV14 and TRBJ1-4, with the D gene not clear enough to name. This receptor was identified in a person between 18 and 65 years old who received the Ad26.COV2.S COVID-19 vaccine or a placebo. The DNA sequence reads TGTGCCAGCAGCCAAGATCTGGGATATAATGAAAAACTGTTTTTT. The translation is CASSQDLGYNEKLFF.